The 10 T cell receptor beta chains reported below all come from one sample, sequenced in a study of response to subunit inactivated influenza vaccine. One entry per CDR3 protein results from TCRdb running MiXCR on the RT-PCR reads. The repertoire holds about 780,000 distinct CDR3 sequences, with about 18% as singletons. The sample consisted of PBMCs from blood, taken 4 to 6 days after vaccination. These receptor sequences come from a man aged 50-59 years who received an inactivated influenza vaccine.

This clonotype showed up just a few times. This chain's CDR3 is CASSSHRQGYYEQYF. The CDR3 nucleotides are TGTGCCAGCAGTTCCCACCGACAGGGTTACTACGAGCAGTACTTC. The chain employs TRBV12-3 or TRBV12-4 and TRBJ2-7; 7 bases line up with TRBD1. This CDR3 is built from 15 residues. V dropped 4 bases and J dropped 3; count of bases not matched to a gene: 9.

This clonotype has more than one count but fewer than ten. This chain uses TRBV5-5 with TRBJ2-2; TRBD1 might be the D (6 bases). The V gene lost 3 bases and the J gene lost 4 bases, with 13 bases spanning the gap. CDR1 SGHKS and CDR2 YYEKEE come from the germline V gene (reference sequence). This CDR3 contains 15 residues. The CDR3 sequence is CASSYGTTTTGELFF. For the CDR3, the DNA is TGTGCCAGCAGCTACGGGACAACAACCACCGGGGAGCTGTTTTTT.

This clonotype has ten or more counts. The J gene is TRBJ2-3, the V gene TRBV10-3; 13 bases are a match to TRBD2. The CDR3 is 14 residues long. Germline V gives CDR1 ENHRY, CDR2 SYGVKD. V was clipped by 10 bases and J by 6 bases; unmatched bases: 7. CDR3 in amino acids: CATGLAGLMDTQYF. The CDR3 coding sequence is TGTGCCACGGGACTAGCGGGGCTCATGGATACGCAGTATTTT.

This clonotype has only a few counts. The rearrangement uses TRBV15 and TRBJ2-7; no reliable D call. This CDR3 spans 15 amino acids. V was cut by 0 bases and J by 0 bases, with 9 bases left in between. Germline V gives CDR1 LNHNV, CDR2 YYDKDF (reference sequence). CDR3 DNA sequence: TGTGCCACCAGCAGAGACCCAGTGAGCTCCTACGAGCAGTACTTC. This translates into CATSRDPVSSYEQYF. The complete variable domain, with remaining parts taken from reference TRBV15 and TRBJ2-7, reads DAMVIQNPRYQVTQFGKPVTLSCSQTLNHNVMYWYQQKSSQAPKLLFHYYDKDFNNEADTPDNFQSRRPNTSFCFLDIRSPGLGDTAMYLCATSRDPVSSYEQYFGPGTRLTVT.

The V and J genes are TRBV15 and TRBJ1-5, with D possibly being TRBD1 (5 bases). The germline V gene encodes CDR1 LNHNV and CDR2 YYDKDF (reference sequence). Between the trimmed V and J ends, which lost 1 base and 0 bases, there was a span of 10 bases. The CDR3 runs to 16 residues. For the CDR3, the DNA is TGTGCCACCAGCAGAGGCTCCAGGGATAGCAATCAGCCCCAGCATTTT. Translated: CATSRGSRDSNQPQHF.

This clonotype came up many times. The chain carries TRBV20-1 and TRBJ2-5; D is ambiguous. This CDR3 has 13 residues. Trimming left V 5 bases short and J 7 bases short, with 17 bases between. Germline V gives CDR1 DFQATT, CDR2 SNEGSKA (reference sequence). Here the CDR3 DNA reads TGCAGTGCTCATGGACGGCATGCAGGGACCCAGTACTTC. It codes for CSAHGRHAGTQYF.

The V and J genes are TRBV4-3 and TRBJ2-5, with 7 bases matching TRBD1. The CDR3 spans 13 residues. V was clipped by 4 bases and J by 8 bases; unmatched bases: 7. Germline V CDR1 and CDR2: LGHNA, YSLEER. The chain's CDR3 is CASSRRQGRTQYF. CDR3 in DNA: TGCGCCAGCAGCCGGAGACAGGGTCGAACCCAGTACTTC.

This clonotype came up a few times. The chain carries TRBV4-1 and TRBJ2-1; no clear D. The CDR3 totals 12 residues. The germline V gene encodes CDR1 MGHRA and CDR2 YSYEKL. Trimming took 3 bases from V and 5 from J, leaving 5 bases between them. This CDR3 is CASSQGHNEQFF. CDR3 in DNA: TGCGCCAGCAGCCAGGGCCACAATGAGCAGTTCTTC.

Notes on this clonotype: One base away lies a much larger clone, so this may be a sequencing read error. V and J are TRBV10-3 and TRBJ2-1; D is ambiguous. The germline V gene has CDR1 ENHRY and CDR2 SYGVKD. The CDR3 sequence is 15 residues long. Trimming cost V 3 bases and J 3 bases, with 12 bases left between them. This CDR3 is CAISDTTMGYNEQFF. The CDR3 DNA follows: TGTGCCATCAGTGATACTACGATGGGCTACAATGAGCAGTTCTTC.

This sequence joins TRBV10-3 and TRBJ2-5, with 7 bases that match TRBD1. This CDR3 has 14 amino acids. The J segment lost 1 base and the V segment lost 5 bases, leaving 4 bases of the junction unmatched. Germline lookup yields CDR1 ENHRY and CDR2 SYGVKD. CDR3 sequence reads: CAISLDRLQETQYF. CDR3 coding DNA: TGTGCCATCAGTTTGGACAGGCTCCAAGAGACCCAGTACTTC.